This T cell receptor beta chain was captured by sequencing in a study of CD4 and CD8 cells across lung adenocarcinoma regions. One entry per CDR3 protein results from TCRdb running MiXCR on the PCR reads. Among 9,000 to 13,000 distinct CDR3 sequences listed, 53% were seen once. The CDR3 is 15 residues long. Looked up from germline, CDR1 is MNHNS and CDR2 is SASEGT. With 4 bases clipped from V and 6 bases from J, the junction kept 7 bases outside the gene matches. The patients had localized lung adenocarcinoma, a non-small cell subtype. The sequenced sample consisted of CD4+ T cells from the center of a lung tumor. The receptor's source is a male donor with lung adenocarcinoma. The CD4 and CD8 labels of this study may be unreliable. The chain uses TRBV6-1 and TRBJ2-1; TRBD1 aligns across 9 bases. The CDR3 loop reads CASSGPGTGPNEQFF. The CDR3, as DNA: TGTGCCAGCAGTGGCCCCGGGACAGGGCCCAATGAGCAGTTCTTC.